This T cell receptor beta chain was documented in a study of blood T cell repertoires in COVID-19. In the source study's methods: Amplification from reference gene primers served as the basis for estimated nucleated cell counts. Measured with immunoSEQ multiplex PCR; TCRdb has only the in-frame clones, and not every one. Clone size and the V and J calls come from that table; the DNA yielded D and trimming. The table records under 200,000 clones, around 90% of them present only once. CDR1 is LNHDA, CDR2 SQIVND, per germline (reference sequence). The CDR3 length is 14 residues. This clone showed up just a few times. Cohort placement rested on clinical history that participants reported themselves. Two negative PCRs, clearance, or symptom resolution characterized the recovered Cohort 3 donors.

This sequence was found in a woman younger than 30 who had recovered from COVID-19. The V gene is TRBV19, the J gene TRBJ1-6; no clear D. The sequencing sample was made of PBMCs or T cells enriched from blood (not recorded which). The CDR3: CAKFEEPYNSPLHF. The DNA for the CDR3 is TGTGCAAAATTCGAGGAACCATATAATTCACCCCTCCACTTT.